This T cell receptor beta chain was profiled in a study of blood T cells in healthy people across ages. Study-wide findings and caveats: Researchers said unsorted PBMCs prevented a conclusive naive versus antigen-experienced comparison. Higher diversity and more naive CD4+ cells were features of long-lived donors, compared to aged donors.

For the second PCR, which ran for roughly 6 to 12 cycles, a sample-barcoded 5' primer and a J-beta primer mix were used. TCRdb reprocessed the 5' RACE reads via MiXCR and lists one record per CDR3 protein. This sample has 870,000 or so distinct CDR3 sequences; 25% to 30% occur once, and the top ten carry approximately 15%. In its sample, this clonotype was seen many times. What it recognizes is unknown. The CDR3 extends over 16 amino acids. Germline V gives CDR1 SEHNR, CDR2 FQNEAQ (reference sequence). With 4 bases clipped from V and 2 bases from J, the junction kept 9 bases outside the gene matches. PBMCs were isolated at a quantity of at least 6 million per sample.

This chain joins TRBV7-9 and TRBJ2-3, with TRBD1 matching 7 bases. The TCR originated in a woman aged 80 or over in good health. Specimen: blood. CDR3 sequence (DNA): TGTGCCAGCAGCTGGCGACAGGGAGCCGTCACAGATACGCAGTATTTT. Its translation is CASSWRQGAVTDTQYF.